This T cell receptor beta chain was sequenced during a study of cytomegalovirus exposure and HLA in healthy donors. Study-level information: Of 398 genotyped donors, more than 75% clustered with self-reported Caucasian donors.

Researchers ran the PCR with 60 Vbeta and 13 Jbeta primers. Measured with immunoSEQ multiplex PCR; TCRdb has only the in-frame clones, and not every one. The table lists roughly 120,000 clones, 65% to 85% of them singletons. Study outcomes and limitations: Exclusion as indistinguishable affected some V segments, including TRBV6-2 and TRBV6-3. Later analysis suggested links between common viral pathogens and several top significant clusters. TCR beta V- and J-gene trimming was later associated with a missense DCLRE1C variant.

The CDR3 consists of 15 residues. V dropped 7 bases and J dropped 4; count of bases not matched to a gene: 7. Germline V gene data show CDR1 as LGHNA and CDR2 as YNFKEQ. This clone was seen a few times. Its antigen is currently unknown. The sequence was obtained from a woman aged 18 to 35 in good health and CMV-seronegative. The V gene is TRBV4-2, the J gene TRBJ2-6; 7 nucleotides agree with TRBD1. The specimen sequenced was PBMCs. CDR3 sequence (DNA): TGTGCCAGCACGCCAACAGGGGTCGGGGCCAACGTCCTGACTTTC. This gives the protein CASTPTGVGANVLTF.